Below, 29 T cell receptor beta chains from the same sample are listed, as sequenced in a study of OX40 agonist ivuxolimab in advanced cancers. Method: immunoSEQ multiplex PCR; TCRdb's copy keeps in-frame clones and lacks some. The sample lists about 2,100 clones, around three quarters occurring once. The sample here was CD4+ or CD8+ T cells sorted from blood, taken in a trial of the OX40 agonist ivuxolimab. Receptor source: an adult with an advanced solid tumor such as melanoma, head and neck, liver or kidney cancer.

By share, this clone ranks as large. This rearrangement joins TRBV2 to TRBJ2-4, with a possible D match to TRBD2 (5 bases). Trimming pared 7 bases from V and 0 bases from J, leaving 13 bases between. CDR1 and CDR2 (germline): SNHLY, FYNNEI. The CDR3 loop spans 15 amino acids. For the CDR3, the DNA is TGTGCCAGCAATGAGGGTACTCTAGCCAAAAACATTCAGTACTTC. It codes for CASNEGTLAKNIQYF.

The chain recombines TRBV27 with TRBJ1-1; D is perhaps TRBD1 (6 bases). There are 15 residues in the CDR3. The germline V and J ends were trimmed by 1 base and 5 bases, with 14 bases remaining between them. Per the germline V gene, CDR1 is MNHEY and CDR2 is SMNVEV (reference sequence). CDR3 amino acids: CASSLYPGARTEAFF. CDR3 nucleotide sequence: TGTGCCAGCAGTTTATACCCGGGGGCGCGGACTGAAGCTTTCTTT.

CDR3 loop: CASSPPDRVNTEAFF. CDR3 DNA sequence: TGTGCCAGCAGCCCCCCGGACAGAGTGAACACTGAAGCTTTCTTT. The chain is built from TRBV2 and TRBJ1-1, with D possibly TRBD1 on 6 matching bases. Germline lookup yields CDR1 SNHLY and CDR2 FYNNEI. The CDR3 is 15 residues long. V dropped 6 bases and J dropped 0 bases, with 14 bases sitting between them.

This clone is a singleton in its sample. CDR3: CASSSQRIATQETQYF. The DNA of the CDR3 is TGTGCCAGCAGCTCCCAGCGGATAGCGACCCAAGAGACCCAGTACTTC. The rearrangement uses TRBV13 and TRBJ2-5; perhaps TRBD2 as D (5 bases). The germline V gene has CDR1 PRHDT and CDR2 FYEKMQ (reference sequence). V lost 4 bases and J 1 base, leaving 16 bases between the germline ends. The CDR3 extends over 16 amino acids.

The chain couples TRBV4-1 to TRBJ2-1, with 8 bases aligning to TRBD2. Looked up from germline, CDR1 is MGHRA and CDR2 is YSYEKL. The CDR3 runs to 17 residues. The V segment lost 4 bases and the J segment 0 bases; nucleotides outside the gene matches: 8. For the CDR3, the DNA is TGCGCCAGCAGCCTATTAGCGGGGTCGAGCTCCTACAATGAGCAGTTCTTC. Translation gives CASSLLAGSSSYNEQFF.

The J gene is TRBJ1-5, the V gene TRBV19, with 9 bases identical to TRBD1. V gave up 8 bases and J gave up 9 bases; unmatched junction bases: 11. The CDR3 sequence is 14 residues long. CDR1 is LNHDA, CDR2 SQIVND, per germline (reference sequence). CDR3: CASCPGQGYWPQHF. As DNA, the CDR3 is TGTGCCAGTTGCCCGGGACAGGGATATTGGCCCCAGCATTTT.

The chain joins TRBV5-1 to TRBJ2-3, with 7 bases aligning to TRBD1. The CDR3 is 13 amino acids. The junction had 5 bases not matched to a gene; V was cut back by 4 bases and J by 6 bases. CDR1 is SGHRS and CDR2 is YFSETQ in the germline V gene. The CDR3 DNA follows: TGCGCCAGCAGCCTAACAGGGGCGGATACGCAGTATTTT. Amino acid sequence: CASSLTGADTQYF.

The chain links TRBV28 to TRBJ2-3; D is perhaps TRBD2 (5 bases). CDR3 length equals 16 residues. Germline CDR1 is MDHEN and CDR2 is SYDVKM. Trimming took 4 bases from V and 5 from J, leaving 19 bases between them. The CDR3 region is CASSSPSRELKDTQYF. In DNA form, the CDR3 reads TGTGCCAGCAGTTCCCCCTCAAGGGAGCTGAAAGATACGCAGTATTTT.

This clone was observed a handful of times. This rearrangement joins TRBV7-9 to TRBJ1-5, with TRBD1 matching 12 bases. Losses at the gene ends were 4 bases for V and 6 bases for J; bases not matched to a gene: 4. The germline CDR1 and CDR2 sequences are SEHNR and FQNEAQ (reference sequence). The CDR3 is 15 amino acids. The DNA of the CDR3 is TGTGCCAGCAGCTCCGGGACAGGGGGCCGTCAGCCCCAGCATTTT. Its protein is CASSSGTGGRQPQHF.

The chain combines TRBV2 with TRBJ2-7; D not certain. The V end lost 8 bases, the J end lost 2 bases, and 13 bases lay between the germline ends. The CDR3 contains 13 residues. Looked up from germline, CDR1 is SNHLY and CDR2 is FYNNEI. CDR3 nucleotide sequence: TGTGCCAGCGGCAGACCAGACGCCTACGAGCAGTACTTC. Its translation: CASGRPDAYEQYF.

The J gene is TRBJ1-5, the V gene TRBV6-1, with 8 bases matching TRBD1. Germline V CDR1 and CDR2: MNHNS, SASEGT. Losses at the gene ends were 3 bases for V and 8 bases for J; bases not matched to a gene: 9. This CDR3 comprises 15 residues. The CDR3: CASSDGQGEAEPQHF. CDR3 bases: TGTGCCAGCAGTGATGGACAGGGCGAAGCGGAGCCCCAGCATTTT.

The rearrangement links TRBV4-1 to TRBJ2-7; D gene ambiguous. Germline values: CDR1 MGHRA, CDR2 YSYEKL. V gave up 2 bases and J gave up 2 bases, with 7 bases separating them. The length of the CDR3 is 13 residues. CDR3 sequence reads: CASSQLAAYEQYF. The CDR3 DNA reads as TGCGCCAGCAGCCAACTGGCCGCCTACGAGCAGTACTTC.

CDR3 DNA: TGTGCCAGCAGTTTCGGGGAAACAGGGGCGTACGAGCAGTACTTC. Protein sequence: CASSFGETGAYEQYF. V and J are TRBV6-6 and TRBJ2-7, with TRBD1 matching 7 bases. V shed 4 bases, J shed 4 bases, and the junction held 10 bases outside the gene matches. The CDR3 length is 15 residues. CDR1 MNHNY and CDR2 SVGAGI come from the germline V gene (reference sequence).

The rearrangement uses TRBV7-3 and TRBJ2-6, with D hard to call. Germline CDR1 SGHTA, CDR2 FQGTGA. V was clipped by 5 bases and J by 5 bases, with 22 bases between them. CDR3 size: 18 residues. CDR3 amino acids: CASSMKERLQSRANVLTF. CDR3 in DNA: TGTGCCAGCAGCATGAAGGAACGCTTACAAAGTCGGGCCAACGTCCTGACTTTC.

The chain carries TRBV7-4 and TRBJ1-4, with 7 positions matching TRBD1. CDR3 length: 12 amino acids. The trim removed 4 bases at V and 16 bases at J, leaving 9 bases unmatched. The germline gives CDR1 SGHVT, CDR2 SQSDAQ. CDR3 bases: TGTGCCAGCAGCTGGGGACGACAGGGTCCGTTTTTT. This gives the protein CASSWGRQGPFF.

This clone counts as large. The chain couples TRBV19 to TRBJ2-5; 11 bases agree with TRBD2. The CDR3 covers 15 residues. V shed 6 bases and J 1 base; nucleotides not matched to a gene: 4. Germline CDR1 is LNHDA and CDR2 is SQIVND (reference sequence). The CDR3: CASSGTSGLQETQYF. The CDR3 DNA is TGTGCCAGTAGCGGGACTAGCGGTCTCCAAGAGACCCAGTACTTC.

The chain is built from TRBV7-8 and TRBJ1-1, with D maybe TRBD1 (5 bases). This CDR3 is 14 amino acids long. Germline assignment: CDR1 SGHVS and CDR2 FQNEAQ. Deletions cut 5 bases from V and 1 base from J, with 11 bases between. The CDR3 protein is CASSPFGTNTEAFF. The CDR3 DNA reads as TGTGCCAGCAGCCCATTCGGGACGAACACTGAAGCTTTCTTT.

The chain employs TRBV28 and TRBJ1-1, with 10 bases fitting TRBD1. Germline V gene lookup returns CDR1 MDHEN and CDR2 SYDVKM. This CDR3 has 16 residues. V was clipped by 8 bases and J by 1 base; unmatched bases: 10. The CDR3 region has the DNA TGTGCCAGCGCTCCGGGACAGGGGTTGGAGAACACTGAAGCTTTCTTT. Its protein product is CASAPGQGLENTEAFF.

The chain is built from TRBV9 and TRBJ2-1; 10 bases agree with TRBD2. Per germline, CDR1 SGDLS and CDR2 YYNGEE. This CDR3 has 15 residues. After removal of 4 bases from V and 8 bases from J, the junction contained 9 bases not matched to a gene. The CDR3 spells CASSPRAGGGHEQFF. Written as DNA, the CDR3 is TGTGCCAGCAGCCCGCGAGCGGGAGGGGGGCATGAGCAGTTCTTC.

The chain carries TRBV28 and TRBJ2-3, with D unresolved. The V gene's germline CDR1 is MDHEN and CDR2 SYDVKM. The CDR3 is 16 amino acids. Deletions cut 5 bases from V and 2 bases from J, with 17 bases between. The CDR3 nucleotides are TGTGCCAGCAGTCCGCACTCCGGCAGGATCACAGATACGCAGTATTTT. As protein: CASSPHSGRITDTQYF.

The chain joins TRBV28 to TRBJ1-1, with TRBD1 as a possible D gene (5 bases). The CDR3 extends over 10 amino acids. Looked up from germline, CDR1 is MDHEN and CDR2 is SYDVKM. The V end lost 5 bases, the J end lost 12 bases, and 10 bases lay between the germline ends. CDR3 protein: CASSPGPPFF. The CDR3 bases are TGTGCCAGCAGTCCGGGACCCCCTTTCTTT.

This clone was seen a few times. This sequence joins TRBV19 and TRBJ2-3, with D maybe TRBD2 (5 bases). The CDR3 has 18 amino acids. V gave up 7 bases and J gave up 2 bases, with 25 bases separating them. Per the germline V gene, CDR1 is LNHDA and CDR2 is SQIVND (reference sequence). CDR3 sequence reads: CASTKSQDPTGDTDTQYF. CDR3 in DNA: TGTGCCAGTACCAAATCCCAGGACCCTACCGGGGACACAGATACGCAGTATTTT.

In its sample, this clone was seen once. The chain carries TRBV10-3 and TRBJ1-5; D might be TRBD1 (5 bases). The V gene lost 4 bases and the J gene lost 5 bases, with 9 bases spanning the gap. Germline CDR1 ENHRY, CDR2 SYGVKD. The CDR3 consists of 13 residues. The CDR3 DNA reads TGTGCCATCAGTGCAGGGCTGGATCAGCCCCAGCATTTT. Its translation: CAISAGLDQPQHF.

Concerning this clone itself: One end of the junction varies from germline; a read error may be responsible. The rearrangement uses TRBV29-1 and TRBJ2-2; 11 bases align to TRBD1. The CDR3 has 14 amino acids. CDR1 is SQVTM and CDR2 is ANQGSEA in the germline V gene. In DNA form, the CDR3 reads TGCAGCGTGGAAGGGACAGGGGGGATCGGGGAGCTGTTTTTT. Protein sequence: CSVEGTGGIGELFF.

CDR3: CASTVVENTEAFF. CDR3 nucleotide sequence: TGTGCCAGCACCGTCGTTGAGAACACTGAAGCTTTCTTT. The J gene is TRBJ1-1, the V gene TRBV2, with D unresolved. V shed 7 bases and J shed 1 base, with 10 bases lying between them. Germline lookup yields CDR1 SNHLY and CDR2 FYNNEI. This CDR3 is built from 13 residues. Together with reference TRBV2 and TRBJ1-1, the CDR3 gives the full variable domain: EPEVTQTPSHQVTQMGQEVILRCVPISNHLYFYWYRQILGQKVEFLVSFYNNEISEKSEIFDDQFSVERPDGSNFTLKIRSTKLEDSAMYFCASTVVENTEAFFGQGTRLTVV.

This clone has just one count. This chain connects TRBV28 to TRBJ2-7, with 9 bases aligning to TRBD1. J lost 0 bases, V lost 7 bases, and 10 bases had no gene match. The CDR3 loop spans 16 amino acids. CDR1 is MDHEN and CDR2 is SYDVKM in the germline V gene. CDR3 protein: CASTSPGQGLSYEQYF. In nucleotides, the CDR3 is TGTGCCAGCACCTCACCGGGACAGGGACTCTCCTACGAGCAGTACTTC.

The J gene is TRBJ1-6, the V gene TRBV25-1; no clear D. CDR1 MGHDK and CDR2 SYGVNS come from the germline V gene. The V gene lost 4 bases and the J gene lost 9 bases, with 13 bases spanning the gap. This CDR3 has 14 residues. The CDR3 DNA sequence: TGTGCCAGCAGTGGGTACGGGGTTATTTCACCCCTCCACTTT. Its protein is CASSGYGVISPLHF.

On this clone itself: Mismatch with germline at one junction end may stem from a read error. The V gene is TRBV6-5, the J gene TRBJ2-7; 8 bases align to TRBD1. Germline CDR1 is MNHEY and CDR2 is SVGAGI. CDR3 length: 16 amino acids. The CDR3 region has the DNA TGTGCCAGCAATTACCCGGAGGACAGGGAGGTTAACGAGCAGTACTTC. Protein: CASNYPEDREVNEQYF.

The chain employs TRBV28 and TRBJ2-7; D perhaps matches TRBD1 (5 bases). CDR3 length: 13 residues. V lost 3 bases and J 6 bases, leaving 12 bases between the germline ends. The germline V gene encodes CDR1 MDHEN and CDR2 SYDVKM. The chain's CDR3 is CASSLTVGSEQYF. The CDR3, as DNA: TGTGCCAGCAGTTTGACAGTGGGGTCCGAGCAGTACTTC.